The source of this T cell receptor beta chain is a study of cytomegalovirus exposure and HLA in healthy donors. Study-level background: Researchers previously reported finding roughly 120 million unique TCR beta sequences from 170 million or so T cells. Study-wide points: A missense variant in DCLRE1C was later tied to TCR beta V- and J-gene trimming. Among the CMV-associated chains, a few were confirmed in vitro as specific for CMV antigens.

The CDR3 has 17 residues. J was trimmed by 6 bases and V by 0 bases; bases with no gene match: 15. The germline CDR1 and CDR2 sequences are SGHRS and YFSETQ. 13 Jbeta primers and 60 Vbeta primers were used for the PCR. Here immunoSEQ multiplex PCR was the method, and the copy in TCRdb shows in-frame clones only, minus some. The sample lists about 89,000 clones; around 81% were seen once. Donors were ostensibly healthy at sampling, although undocumented immune exposures were probable. Comments on this clone: Its specificity is unknown.

Sequencing input: PBMCs. The TCR sequence derives from a female donor in good health and CMV-seropositive. The gene calls are TRBV5-1 and TRBJ2-7, with 7 bases fitting TRBD1. The CDR3 reads CASSLAEGAGIVSEQYF. CDR3 DNA: TGCGCCAGCAGCTTGGCAGAGGGGGCGGGTATAGTTTCCGAGCAGTACTTC.